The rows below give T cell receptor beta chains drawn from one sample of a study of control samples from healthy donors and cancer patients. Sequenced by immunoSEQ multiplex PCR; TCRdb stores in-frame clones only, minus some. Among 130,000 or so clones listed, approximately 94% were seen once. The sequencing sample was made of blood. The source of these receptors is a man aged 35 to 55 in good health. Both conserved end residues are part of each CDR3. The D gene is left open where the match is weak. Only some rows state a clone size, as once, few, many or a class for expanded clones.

CDR3 protein: CASSLDLDRLNEQFF
CDR3 DNA: TGTGCCAGCAGCTTAGATCTAGATAGATTAAATGAGCAGTTCTTC
V gene: TRBV7-9
clone size: once
J gene: TRBJ2-1
D gene: .

CDR3 protein: CASSPRQGAEAFF
CDR3 DNA: TGTGCCAGCAGCCCTCGACAGGGGGCTGAAGCTTTCTTT
V gene: TRBV9
clone size: .
J gene: TRBJ1-1
D gene: TRBD1

CDR3 protein: CASSLGTGRNTGELFF
CDR3 DNA: TGTGCCAGCAGCTTAGGAACGGGTAGAAACACCGGGGAGCTGTTTTTT
V gene: TRBV7-2
clone size: .
J gene: TRBJ2-2
D gene: .

CDR3 protein: CASSAASGELFF
CDR3 DNA: TGTGCCAGCAGCGCGGCAAGCGGGGAGCTGTTTTTT
V gene: TRBV9
clone size: .
J gene: TRBJ2-2
D gene: .

CDR3 protein: CASSYGTLGGYTF
CDR3 DNA: TGTGCCAGCAGTTACGGGACGCTTGGTGGCTACACCTTC
V gene: TRBV12-3/TRBV12-4
clone size: .
J gene: TRBJ1-2
D gene: .

CDR3 protein: CASSLTQETQYF
CDR3 DNA: TGTGCCAGCAGTTTGACCCAAGAGACCCAGTACTTC
V gene: TRBV25-1
clone size: few
J gene: TRBJ2-5
D gene: .

CDR3 protein: CASSMGTFNYGYTF
CDR3 DNA: TGTGCCAGCAGCATGGGGACATTTAACTATGGCTACACCTTC
V gene: TRBV13
clone size: .
J gene: TRBJ1-2
D gene: .

CDR3 protein: CASSPTLFNEQFF
CDR3 DNA: TGCGCCAGCAGCCCGACATTGTTCAATGAGCAGTTCTTC
V gene: TRBV4-1
clone size: .
J gene: TRBJ2-1
D gene: .

CDR3 protein: CSVSRGQDGYTF
CDR3 DNA: TGCAGTGTTAGCAGGGGGCAGGATGGCTACACCTTC
V gene: TRBV29-1
clone size: .
J gene: TRBJ1-2
D gene: TRBD1

CDR3 protein: CASTRSNGGETQYF
CDR3 DNA: TGTGCCAGCACCCGATCGAACGGTGGAGAGACCCAGTACTTC
V gene: TRBV7-8
clone size: .
J gene: TRBJ2-5
D gene: .

CDR3 protein: CASGRDSFSYEQYF
CDR3 DNA: TGTGCTAGTGGTCGCGACAGTTTTTCCTACGAGCAGTACTTC
V gene: TRBV12-5
clone size: .
J gene: TRBJ2-7
D gene: .

CDR3 protein: CASRITGSYEQYF
CDR3 DNA: TGTGCCAGCAGAATCACGGGCTCCTACGAGCAGTACTTC
V gene: TRBV3-1/TRBV3-2
clone size: .
J gene: TRBJ2-7
D gene: .

CDR3 protein: CASSFRTQGYTF
CDR3 DNA: TGTGCCAGCAGCTTTCGCACCCAGGGCTACACCTTC
V gene: TRBV7-2
clone size: once
J gene: TRBJ1-2
D gene: .

CDR3 protein: CASSLQSGFANTGELFF
CDR3 DNA: TGTGCCAGCAGCTTACAATCGGGTTTCGCGAACACCGGGGAGCTGTTTTTT
V gene: TRBV11-3
clone size: .
J gene: TRBJ2-2
D gene: .

CDR3 protein: CASSVGGGGGTYGYTF
CDR3 DNA: TGTGCCAGCAGCGTAGGAGGGGGCGGCGGTACCTATGGCTACACCTTC
V gene: TRBV9
clone size: .
J gene: TRBJ1-2
D gene: TRBD1

CDR3 protein: CASSLFPGQPQHF
CDR3 DNA: TGCGCCAGCAGCCTGTTCCCGGGACAGCCCCAGCATTTT
V gene: TRBV4-1
clone size: .
J gene: TRBJ1-5
D gene: .

CDR3 protein: CASSFTPRVPSYEQYF
CDR3 DNA: TGTGCCAGCAGTTTTACCCCACGGGTTCCTTCCTACGAGCAGTACTTC
V gene: TRBV27
clone size: .
J gene: TRBJ2-7
D gene: .

CDR3 protein: CASSQVQGNTEAFF
CDR3 DNA: TGTGCCAGCAGCCAAGTCCAGGGAAACACTGAAGCTTTCTTT
V gene: TRBV14
clone size: .
J gene: TRBJ1-1
D gene: .

CDR3 protein: CASSEEGRPNTEAFF
CDR3 DNA: TGTGCCAGCAGCGAAGAGGGACGGCCGAACACTGAAGCTTTCTTT
V gene: TRBV21-1
clone size: .
J gene: TRBJ1-1
D gene: .

CDR3 protein: CASSGGWDIQYF
CDR3 DNA: TGTGCCAGCAGTGGGGGGTGGGACATTCAGTACTTC
V gene: TRBV27
clone size: .
J gene: TRBJ2-4
D gene: .

CDR3 protein: CASQEYSNQPQHF
CDR3 DNA: TGTGCCAGCCAGGAGTATAGCAATCAGCCCCAGCATTTT
V gene: TRBV6-5
clone size: .
J gene: TRBJ1-5
D gene: .

CDR3 protein: CASSLSPSGATGELFF
CDR3 DNA: TGTGCCAGCAGCTTATCCCCTAGCGGGGCCACCGGGGAGCTGTTTTTT
V gene: TRBV7-6
clone size: .
J gene: TRBJ2-2
D gene: TRBD2

CDR3 protein: CASSLRSLEAANTGELFF
CDR3 DNA: TGTGCCAGCAGCTTACGGTCTCTCGAGGCGGCGAACACCGGGGAGCTGTTTTTT
V gene: TRBV7-3
clone size: .
J gene: TRBJ2-2
D gene: .

CDR3 protein: CASSYGYGYTF
CDR3 DNA: TGTGCCAGCAGTTACGGCTATGGCTACACCTTC
V gene: TRBV6-2/TRBV6-3
clone size: .
J gene: TRBJ1-2
D gene: .

CDR3 protein: CASSSYPRLQTSYEQYF
CDR3 DNA: TGCGCCAGCAGCTCTTACCCGCGACTCCAGACCTCCTACGAGCAGTACTTC
V gene: TRBV5-1
clone size: .
J gene: TRBJ2-7
D gene: .

CDR3 protein: CASSDFGRRNTEAFF
CDR3 DNA: TGTGCCAGCAGTGACTTTGGCAGAAGGAACACTGAAGCTTTCTTT
V gene: TRBV2
clone size: .
J gene: TRBJ1-1
D gene: .